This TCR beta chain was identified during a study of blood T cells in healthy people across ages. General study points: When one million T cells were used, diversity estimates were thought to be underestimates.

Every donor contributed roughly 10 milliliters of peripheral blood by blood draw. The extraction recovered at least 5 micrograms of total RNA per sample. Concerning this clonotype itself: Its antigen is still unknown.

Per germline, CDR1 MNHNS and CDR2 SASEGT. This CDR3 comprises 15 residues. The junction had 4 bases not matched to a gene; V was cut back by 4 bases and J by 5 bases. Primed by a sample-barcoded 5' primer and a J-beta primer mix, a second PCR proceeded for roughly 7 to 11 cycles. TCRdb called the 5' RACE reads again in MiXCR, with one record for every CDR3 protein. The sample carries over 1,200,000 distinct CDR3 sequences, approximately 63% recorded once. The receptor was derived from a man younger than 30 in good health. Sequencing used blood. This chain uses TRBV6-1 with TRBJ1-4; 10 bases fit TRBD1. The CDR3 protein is CASSAAGQGNEKLFF. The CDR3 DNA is TGTGCCAGCAGTGCCGCGGGACAGGGGAATGAAAAACTGTTTTTT.